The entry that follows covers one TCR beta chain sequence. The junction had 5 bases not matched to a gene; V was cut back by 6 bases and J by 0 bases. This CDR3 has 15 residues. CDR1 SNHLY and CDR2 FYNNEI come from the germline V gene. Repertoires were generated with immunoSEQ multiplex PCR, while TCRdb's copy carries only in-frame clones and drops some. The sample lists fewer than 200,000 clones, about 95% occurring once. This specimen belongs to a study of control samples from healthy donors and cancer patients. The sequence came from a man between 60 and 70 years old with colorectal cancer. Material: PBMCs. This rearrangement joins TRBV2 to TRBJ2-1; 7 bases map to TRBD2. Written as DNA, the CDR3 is TGTGCCAGCAGGCGGGGAGGGAGCTCCTACAATGAGCAGTTCTTC. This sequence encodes CASRRGGSSYNEQFF. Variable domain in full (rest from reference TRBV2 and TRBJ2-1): EPEVTQTPSHQVTQMGQEVILRCVPISNHLYFYWYRQILGQKVEFLVSFYNNEISEKSEIFDDQFSVERPDGSNFTLKIRSTKLEDSAMYFCASRRGGSSYNEQFFGPGTRLTVL.